These 31 T cell receptor beta chains were all obtained from the same sample, sequenced in a study of Graves' ophthalmopathy and Graves' hyperthyroidism. TCR beta CDR3 amplification used RNA transcripts. HTBI primers primed a first-round RT-PCR, and a second-round multiplex PCR followed. TCRdb processed the multiplex PCR reads anew with MiXCR; each CDR3 protein has one entry. This table holds over a million distinct CDR3 sequences, 35% to 45% found once. The sample consisted of peripheral blood or thyroid tissue (not recorded which). The receptor set was obtained from an adult man with Graves' hyperthyroidism.

This chain connects TRBV29-1 to TRBJ1-3; D is unresolved. Trimming stripped 4 bases from V and 4 bases from J, with 8 bases between. The CDR3 length is 12 residues. Germline loops: CDR1 SQVTM, CDR2 ANQGSEA. The CDR3 region is CSVGAEGNTIYF. The CDR3 DNA reads as TGCAGCGTTGGTGCAGAGGGAAACACCATATATTTT. The full variable domain, in which reference TRBV29-1 and TRBJ1-3 provide the parts outside the CDR3, is SAVISQKPSRDICQRGTSLTIQCQVDSQVTMMFWYRQQPGQSLTLIATANQGSEATYESGFVIDKFPISRPNLTFSTLTVSNMSPEDSSIYLCSVGAEGNTIYFGEGSWLTVV.

In its sample, this clonotype was seen many times. The chain uses TRBV7-3 and TRBJ2-2, with 10 bases identical to TRBD2. The CDR3 is 16 residues long. CDR1 is SGHTA, CDR2 FQGTGA, per germline. Unmatched junction bases numbered 5, after V lost 5 bases and J lost 2 bases. CDR3 nucleotides: TGTGCCAGCAGCCCTCGGACTAGCGGAAACACCGGGGAGCTGTTTTTT. This sequence encodes CASSPRTSGNTGELFF.

This clonotype was counted many times. The chain employs TRBV20-1 and TRBJ2-5; D is unclear. Germline V gives CDR1 DFQATT, CDR2 SNEGSKA (reference sequence). This CDR3 has 13 residues. V was cut by 5 bases and J by 2 bases, with 12 bases left in between. Written as DNA, the CDR3 is TGCAGTGCTGAATCACGGATTCAAGAGACCCAGTACTTC. Amino acid sequence: CSAESRIQETQYF.

This clonotype came up once. One base away lies a much larger clone, so this may be a sequencing read error. The chain couples TRBV29-1 to TRBJ2-7; D is perhaps TRBD1 (6 bases). The CDR3 runs to 12 residues. The germline V gene encodes CDR1 SQVTM and CDR2 ANQGSEA. The CDR3 DNA reads as TGCAGCGCACGGACAGTTACCTACGAGCAGAACTTC. Translated, it gives CSARTVTYEQNF.

DNA of the CDR3: TGTGCCAGCAGCTTACGCGGGGGCCTTCCCTACGAGCAGTACTTC. Translated, it gives CASSLRGGLPYEQYF. The chain has TRBV7-2 and TRBJ2-7, with D possibly being TRBD2 (7 bases). Germline CDR1 reads SGHTA; CDR2 reads FQGNSA. This CDR3 has 15 residues. V shed 2 bases and J shed 2 bases, with 13 bases lying between them.

V and J are TRBV2 and TRBJ2-7; no firm D call. This CDR3 is 13 amino acids long. The V gene's germline CDR1 is SNHLY and CDR2 FYNNEI. V was pared by 8 bases and J by 0 bases, with 11 bases between. CDR3 DNA: TGTGCCAGCGCCCCCGGGTCCTCCTACGAGCAGTACTTC. This translates into CASAPGSSYEQYF.

This clonotype occurred many times. The chain carries TRBV2 and TRBJ2-5; D perhaps matches TRBD2 (6 bases). With 6 bases removed from V and 4 bases from J, the gap between germline ends came to 15 bases. In germline, CDR1 is SNHLY, CDR2 FYNNEI. The CDR3 has 14 amino acids. CDR3 sequence reads: CASRGGPGRETQYF. The CDR3 DNA reads TGTGCCAGCAGGGGAGGTCCAGGGCGAGAGACCCAGTACTTC. Variable domain in full (rest from reference TRBV2 and TRBJ2-5): EPEVTQTPSHQVTQMGQEVILRCVPISNHLYFYWYRQILGQKVEFLVSFYNNEISEKSEIFDDQFSVERPDGSNFTLKIRSTKLEDSAMYFCASRGGPGRETQYFGPGTRLLVL.

This clonotype was picked up many times. The chain links TRBV7-8 to TRBJ2-7; 7 positions agree with TRBD1. The V gene's germline CDR1 is SGHVS and CDR2 FQNEAQ. V lost 2 bases, J lost 5 bases, and 15 bases stayed unmatched. CDR3 size: 17 residues. The CDR3 loop is CASSLRQAGGRQDEQYF. In nucleotides, the CDR3 is TGTGCCAGCAGCTTACGACAGGCAGGGGGTCGACAGGACGAGCAGTACTTC.

The sample holds many counts of this clonotype. The chain combines TRBV2 with TRBJ2-7; 9 bases fit TRBD1. The V and J ends lost 10 bases and 2 bases, in that order; junction bases with no gene match: 6. From germline, CDR1 is SNHLY and CDR2 FYNNEI. The CDR3 is made up of 13 amino acids. CDR3 DNA: TGTGCCAACCAACGGGACAGGGCCTACGAGCAGTACTTC. This gives the protein CANQRDRAYEQYF.

CDR3 loop: CAWSVTVQGSPLHF. The CDR3 bases are TGTGCCTGGAGTGTAACAGTCCAGGGATCACCCCTCCACTTT. This chain connects TRBV30 to TRBJ1-6, with D perhaps matching TRBD1 (5 bases). Germline V gene sequence: CDR1 GTSNPN, CDR2 SVGIG (reference sequence). Between the trimmed V and J ends, which lost 0 bases and 10 bases, there was a span of 13 bases. The CDR3 covers 14 residues.

The chain is built from TRBV19 and TRBJ2-5; 7 positions match TRBD1. The CDR3 is 14 residues long. With V trimmed by 5 bases and J by 9 bases, 12 bases remained unmatched. In germline, CDR1 is LNHDA, CDR2 SQIVND (reference sequence). CDR3 sequence reads: CASSRNRGRGPQYF. Written as DNA, the CDR3 is TGTGCCAGTAGTCGCAACAGGGGTCGCGGGCCCCAGTACTTC.

This clonotype came up many times. The rearrangement joins TRBV7-6 to TRBJ1-6, with D possibly being TRBD1 (5 bases). Deletions cut 3 bases from V and 9 bases from J, with 21 bases between. This CDR3 contains 17 residues. CDR1 SGHVS and CDR2 FNYEAQ come from the germline V gene. The CDR3 loop reads CASSLNGRSGGSSPLHF. As DNA, the CDR3 is TGTGCCAGCAGCTTGAATGGGAGGAGCGGGGGAAGTTCACCCCTCCACTTT.

The chain is built from TRBV12-3 or TRBV12-4 and TRBJ1-2; D is possibly TRBD1 (5 bases). The CDR3 is 17 residues long. Trimming pared 4 bases from V and 0 bases from J, leaving 18 bases between. The CDR3 reads CASSYLWDARPNYGYTF. The CDR3 nucleotides read TGTGCCAGCAGTTATCTGTGGGACGCCCGACCTAACTATGGCTACACCTTC.

This clonotype was recorded at least ten times. The J gene is TRBJ2-7, the V gene TRBV20-1; perhaps TRBD1 as D (6 bases). Germline V gene data show CDR1 as DFQATT and CDR2 as SNEGSKA (reference sequence). The CDR3 has 14 residues. Trimming shortened V by 6 bases and J by 0 bases, and 15 bases separated the two germline ends. CDR3 protein: CSAATGTSSYEQYF. The CDR3 DNA reads TGCAGTGCAGCAACCGGGACATCCTCCTACGAGCAGTACTTC.

The chain recombines TRBV10-3 with TRBJ1-6, with TRBD1 as a possible D gene (5 bases). Germline V gives CDR1 ENHRY, CDR2 SYGVKD. The V gene lost 4 bases and the J gene lost 10 bases, with 23 bases spanning the gap. The CDR3 runs 17 residues. CDR3 loop: CAISAFGARGRRSPLHF. DNA for the CDR3: TGTGCCATCAGTGCTTTTGGGGCCCGGGGAAGAAGATCACCCCTCCACTTT.

As DNA, the CDR3 is TGCAGCGATGGGGGAGGGGTGAGCCAGCATTTT. This codes for CSDGGGVSQHF. The V and J genes are TRBV29-1 and TRBJ1-5; maybe TRBD1 (5 bases). The CDR3 length is 11 residues. CDR1 is SQVTM, CDR2 ANQGSEA, per germline. The V end lost 7 bases, the J end lost 12 bases, and 16 bases lay between the germline ends.

The J gene is TRBJ1-5, the V gene TRBV7-2; D is perhaps TRBD1 (5 bases). Deletions cut 5 bases from V and 4 bases from J, with 21 bases between. CDR1 is SGHTA, CDR2 FQGNSA, per germline. This CDR3 has 17 residues. The chain's CDR3 is CASSAGERGTANQPQHF. Here the CDR3 DNA reads TGTGCCAGCAGCGCCGGGGAGAGAGGGACGGCTAATCAGCCCCAGCATTTT.

This clonotype was detected many times. This rearrangement joins TRBV11-2 to TRBJ2-7; D may match TRBD1 or TRBD2 (5 bases each). Trimming stripped 2 bases from V and 6 bases from J, with 14 bases between. CDR1 is SGHAT, CDR2 FQNNGV, per germline. The CDR3 contains 14 residues. In nucleotides, the CDR3 is TGTGCCAGCAGCTTACCGGGGCAGTTTGCCGAGCAGTACTTC. Protein: CASSLPGQFAEQYF.

A single count supports this clonotype. The chain carries TRBV15 and TRBJ1-5; no clear D. The length of the CDR3 is 15 residues. V lost 3 bases and J 2 bases, leaving 11 bases between the germline ends. Germline CDR1 LNHNV, CDR2 YYDKDF (reference sequence). Here the CDR3 DNA reads TGTGCCACCAGCAGCGAGGGAGTGGGCAATCAGCCCCAGCATTTT. Protein: CATSSEGVGNQPQHF.

The chain links TRBV19 to TRBJ2-7; D call uncertain. Trimming left V 5 bases short and J 1 base short, with 12 bases between. Per germline, CDR1 LNHDA and CDR2 SQIVND (reference sequence). CDR3 length: 14 amino acids. DNA of the CDR3: TGTGCCAGTAGTCCTGCCGGGCCTTCCTACGAGCAGTACTTC. Encoded protein: CASSPAGPSYEQYF.

This clonotype was observed a handful of times. The V call is TRBV9, the J call TRBJ2-7; D not certain. V shed 0 bases and J shed 3 bases, with 10 bases lying between them. CDR1 SGDLS and CDR2 YYNGEE come from the germline V gene. The CDR3 runs to 14 residues. The CDR3 protein is CASSVGGFFYEQYF. The CDR3 DNA reads TGTGCCAGCAGCGTAGGGGGATTTTTCTACGAGCAGTACTTC.

In its sample, this clonotype was seen many times. The gene calls are TRBV7-2 and TRBJ2-7; TRBD1 agrees at 10 bases. This CDR3 spans 15 amino acids. The germline V gene has CDR1 SGHTA and CDR2 FQGNSA. The V segment lost 2 bases and the J segment 4 bases; nucleotides outside the gene matches: 5. Here the CDR3 DNA reads TGTGCCAGCAGCTTACGGGACAGGGGTTTGTACGAGCAGTACTTC. Protein product: CASSLRDRGLYEQYF.

This clonotype was counted ten times or more. This chain connects TRBV29-1 to TRBJ1-6; possibly TRBD1 for D (5 bases). V was clipped by 5 bases and J by 5 bases, with 10 bases between them. CDR3 length: 13 residues. The germline gives CDR1 SQVTM, CDR2 ANQGSEA. The CDR3 loop is CSVTGGNNSPLHF. CDR3 bases: TGCAGCGTTACTGGGGGGAATAATTCACCCCTCCACTTT.

This clonotype was detected only a few times. The chain is built from TRBV28 and TRBJ1-3; tentative D call: TRBD1 (6 bases). This CDR3 has 16 residues. Germline lookup yields CDR1 MDHEN and CDR2 SYDVKM. The V gene lost 4 bases and the J gene lost 0 bases, with 13 bases spanning the gap. This chain's CDR3 is CASSSPRDISGNTIYF. The CDR3 DNA reads TGTGCCAGCAGTTCCCCCAGGGACATCTCTGGAAACACCATATATTTT.

This clonotype occurred many times. The chain has TRBV29-1 and TRBJ2-7; no firm D call. This CDR3 comprises 11 residues. Trimming left V 4 bases short and J 2 bases short, with 6 bases between. Germline V gene data show CDR1 as SQVTM and CDR2 as ANQGSEA. Here the CDR3 DNA reads TGCAGCGTTGCAGAGACCTACGAGCAGTACTTC. Protein product: CSVAETYEQYF.

This clonotype occurred many times. V usage is TRBV6-1 and J usage is TRBJ1-2; no firm D call. The germline V gene has CDR1 MNHNS and CDR2 SASEGT. This CDR3 comprises 10 residues. The V end lost 2 bases, the J end lost 13 bases, and 8 bases lay between the germline ends. CDR3 coding DNA: TGTGCCAGCAGTGAACCCCTCTCCACCTTC. The encoded protein is CASSEPLSTF.

This clonotype was observed once. The DNA for the CDR3 is TGTGCCACCAGCAGAGCGGGGGTGGGGGAGCAGTACTTC. Translating gives CATSRAGVGEQYF. The J gene is TRBJ2-7, the V gene TRBV15, with TRBD2 as a possible D gene (6 bases). The CDR3 runs 13 residues. V was cut by 1 base and J by 7 bases, with 11 bases left in between. Germline V gives CDR1 LNHNV, CDR2 YYDKDF (reference sequence).

As to this clonotype: The junction departs from germline at one end; a sequencing error may be responsible. V is TRBV7-2 and J is TRBJ2-2, with D possibly called TRBD1 or TRBD2 (5 bases each). CDR1 and CDR2 from the germline V gene are SGHTA and FQGNSA. CDR3 length equals 17 residues. The CDR3 loop reads CAGSLMGVWGTTGELFF. In DNA, the CDR3 is TGTGCCGGCAGCTTAATGGGGGTCTGGGGCACCACCGGGGAGCTGTTTTTT.

In this sample, this clonotype turned up once. A single base separates this from a much larger clone, so it may be a read error. V and J are TRBV7-9 and TRBJ2-2; D ambiguous. Trimming shortened V by 4 bases and J by 6 bases, and 6 bases separated the two germline ends. This CDR3 region has 12 residues. Germline V gene lookup returns CDR1 SEHNR and CDR2 FQNEAQ (reference sequence). The CDR3 coding sequence is TGTGCCAGCAGCTCCGCCTCCGGGGAGCTGTTTTTT. Its protein product is CASSSASGELFF.

The V and J genes are TRBV9 and TRBJ2-5; no reliable D call. The CDR3 loop spans 13 amino acids. V was clipped by 3 bases and J by 11 bases, with 17 bases between them. Germline V gene lookup returns CDR1 SGDLS and CDR2 YYNGEE. CDR3 sequence reads: CASSARQRVRQYF. For the CDR3, the DNA is TGTGCCAGCAGCGCCCGGCAACGTGTGAGGCAGTACTTC.

The chain employs TRBV5-6 and TRBJ2-7; D remains ambiguous. V lost 2 bases and J lost 3, with 21 bases in between. The germline gives CDR1 SGHDT, CDR2 YYEEEE. The CDR3 consists of 17 residues. CDR3 amino acids: CASSFTPDKSIYYEQYF. CDR3 in DNA: TGTGCCAGCAGCTTTACGCCCGACAAGTCCATCTACTACGAGCAGTACTTC.